The rows below give T cell receptor beta chains drawn from one sample of a study of OX40 agonist ivuxolimab in advanced cancers. The assay was immunoSEQ multiplex PCR, and TCRdb's table has in-frame clones only and misses some. The sample records about 50,000 clones, 88% being singletons. The sequences come from CD4+ or CD8+ T cells sorted from blood, collected in a trial of the OX40 agonist ivuxolimab. The receptor set was obtained from an adult with an advanced solid tumor such as melanoma, head and neck, liver or kidney cancer. CDR3s include the opening cysteine and the closing phenylalanine or tryptophan. D genes are given only for firm matches. Size is stated for part of the rows, as once, few or many counts, or as a class when the clone is expanded.

>once|-|TRBV9|17|TRBJ2-3
TGTGCCAGCAGCGTAAAAACCGGGGCAGCTACCACAGATACGCAGTATTTT
CASSVKTGAATTDTQYF
>-|-|TRBV7-9|13|TRBJ2-1
TGTGCCAGCAGCTTAGACGTAGACAATGAGCAGTTCTTC
CASSLDVDNEQFF
>once|-|TRBV19|18|TRBJ2-6
TGTGCCAGTAGTTTGGGACGACCCTTCAGCTCTGGGGCCAACGTCCTGACTTTC
CASSLGRPFSSGANVLTF
>-|-|TRBV19|13|TRBJ1-6
TGTGCCAGTAGTATGAGCGGAAATTCACCCCTCCACTTT
CASSMSGNSPLHF
>-|-|TRBV7-9|13|TRBJ2-3
TGTGCCAGCAGCTCCCGGGGGCGAACGGCGCAGTATTTT
CASSSRGRTAQYF
>-|-|TRBV7-2|12|TRBJ1-2
TGTGCCAGCAGCTTAGCGGGCTATGGCTACACCTTC
CASSLAGYGYTF
>-|-|TRBV5-1|14|TRBJ2-5
TGCGCCAGCAGCTTCAACAGGCCACAAGAGACCCAGTACTTC
CASSFNRPQETQYF
>-|TRBD1|TRBV6-1|14|TRBJ1-3
TGTGCCAGCACGGAGGGGGCCTCTGGAAACACCATATATTTT
CASTEGASGNTIYF
>once|TRBD1|TRBV29-1|15|TRBJ1-2
TGCAGCGTTGAAGACCGGACAGGGAGAAACTATGGCTACACCTTC
CSVEDRTGRNYGYTF
>-|-|TRBV28|16|TRBJ2-7
TGTGCCAGCAGTTTGGAAAGGCGGACTAAAACCTACGAGCAGTACTTC
CASSLERRTKTYEQYF
>-|-|TRBV28|12|TRBJ2-7
TGTGCCAGCATCGAGCCCCCCTCCGAGCAGTACTTC
CASIEPPSEQYF
>once|TRBD2|TRBV7-6|15|TRBJ2-7
TGTGCCAGCAGCTTAGCGGATACTAGCGGGTACGAGCAGTACTTC
CASSLADTSGYEQYF
>once|-|TRBV7-6|17|TRBJ2-3
TGTGCCAGCAGCTACGGACCCAGCGGAACCAGCACAGATACGCAGTATTTT
CASSYGPSGTSTDTQYF
>-|-|TRBV7-9|19|TRBJ1-3
TGTGCCAGCAGTCCAAGTTTGGGCGGGGACCCTCTTTCTGGAAACACCATATATTTT
CASSPSLGGDPLSGNTIYF
>-|TRBD2|TRBV9|12|TRBJ2-5
TGTGCCAGCAGCTCGGGGGGGGAGACCCAGTACTTC
CASSSGGETQYF
>-|TRBD1|TRBV30|17|TRBJ2-6
TGTGCCTGGACTTCGGGACAGGGGCTTCCTGGGGCCAACGTCCTGACTTTC
CAWTSGQGLPGANVLTF
>once|-|TRBV18|13|TRBJ2-2
TGTGCCAGCTCACAATTGGGCACCGGGGAGCTGTTTTTT
CASSQLGTGELFF
>-|-|TRBV5-4|14|TRBJ2-1
TGTGCCAGCAGCCAGGGGATAGACTACAATGAGCAGTTCTTC
CASSQGIDYNEQFF
>-|TRBD2|TRBV6-5|14|TRBJ2-7
TGTGCCAGCAGCTCTAGCGGGAGTATGTACGAGCAGTACTTC
CASSSSGSMYEQYF
>-|TRBD1|TRBV11-3|14|TRBJ2-7
TGTGCCAGCAGCCACAAAGGGACAGGGGACGAGCAGTACTTC
CASSHKGTGDEQYF
>-|TRBD2|TRBV7-3|16|TRBJ2-3
TGTGCCAGCAGCATGGGACTAGCGGGGGGGCAAGATACGCAGTATTTT
CASSMGLAGGQDTQYF
>-|-|TRBV2|12|TRBJ1-5
TGTGCCAGCCGCCGGTCGGATCAGCCCCAGCATTTT
CASRRSDQPQHF
>-|TRBD1|TRBV6-7|16|TRBJ2-7
TGTGCCAGCAGTTACTCCGACAGGGTCAACTCCTACGAGCAGTACTTC
CASSYSDRVNSYEQYF
>-|-|TRBV10-1|15|TRBJ2-1
TGCGCCAGCAGTCCACAGGGTTCCTCCTACAATGAGCAGTTCTTC
CASSPQGSSYNEQFF
>-|TRBD2|TRBV7-9|13|TRBJ2-7
TGTGCCAGCAGCTGGGAGGGAGCCTACGAGCAGTACTTC
CASSWEGAYEQYF
>once|-|TRBV28|12|TRBJ2-5
TGTGCCAGCAGCTCATTCATGGAGACCCAGTACTTC
CASSSFMETQYF
>-|-|TRBV6-4|15|TRBJ1-5
TGTGCCAGCAGTCGGGACCCCTCTCCCAATCAGCCCCAGCATTTT
CASSRDPSPNQPQHF
>-|TRBD2|TRBV4-1|15|TRBJ2-5
TGCGCCAGCAGCAGGAGGGAGGGACTAGCGGAGACCCAGTACTTC
CASSRREGLAETQYF
>-|-|TRBV6-6|12|TRBJ1-5
TGTGCCGGCGGGAGGGATGAGCAGCCCCAGCATTTT
CAGGRDEQPQHF
>-|-|TRBV7-8|11|TRBJ2-7
TGTGCCAGCGGGTTCTGGGACGAGCAGTACTTC
CASGFWDEQYF
>-|TRBD1|TRBV7-6|15|TRBJ1-3
TGTGCCAGCAGCTCCGGGACAGACTCTGGAAACACCATATATTTT
CASSSGTDSGNTIYF
>few|-|TRBV27|14|TRBJ2-3
TGTGCCAGCAGTACCCAGCGGGGCACAGATACGCAGTATTTT
CASSTQRGTDTQYF
>-|TRBD1|TRBV4-1|15|TRBJ1-1
TGCGCCAGCAGCCAAGGGTTAGCAGGGGGCACTGAAGCTTTCTTT
CASSQGLAGGTEAFF
>-|TRBD2|TRBV15|15|TRBJ2-2
TGTGCCACCAGCAGAGATCCGGGGGGCACCGGGGAGCTGTTTTTT
CATSRDPGGTGELFF
>-|-|TRBV9|14|TRBJ2-1
TGTGCCAGCAGCGTAGCTGGGACAACGAGTGAGCAGTTCTTC
CASSVAGTTSEQFF
>few|-|TRBV15|13|TRBJ2-7
TGTGCCACCAGCAGGGTTTACAACTACGAGCAGTACTTC
CATSRVYNYEQYF